The present T cell receptor (beta chain) was sequenced within a study of OX40 agonist ivuxolimab in advanced cancers. Study in general: Prior therapy, whether anti-PD-1, anti-PD-L1 or anti-CTLA-4, was allowed, and 30% to 40% had some. Two cutaneous melanoma patients and one hepatocellular carcinoma patient, three in all, had partial responses. Whole-study results and caveats: Patients with a partial response at 0.1-3.0 mg/kg had among the lowest clonal expansion.

Profiled with immunoSEQ multiplex PCR; TCRdb holds only in-frame clones, not every one. The profile covers around 62,000 clones, with approximately 82% appearing a single time and 1.5% to 2% taken by the ten largest. A word on this clone: What it binds is not known.

Germline CDR1 and CDR2: LGHNA and YSLEER. Trimming stripped 0 bases from V and 7 bases from J, with 13 bases between. This CDR3 has 15 amino acids. This receptor was obtained from an adult with an advanced solid tumor such as melanoma, head and neck, liver or kidney cancer. Sequencing was performed on CD4+ or CD8+ T cells sorted from blood, taken in a trial of the OX40 agonist ivuxolimab. V is TRBV4-3 and J is TRBJ2-1, with D possibly being TRBD2 (5 bases). CDR3 sequence (DNA): TGCGCCAGCAGCCAAGAGATATACGAGGGTAATGAGCAGTTCTTC. The encoded protein is CASSQEIYEGNEQFF.